The TCR beta chain described here comes from a study of regulatory T cells in long-lasting Graves disease. Assembly of TCR beta libraries relied on iRepertoire HTBI primers together with Arm-PCR of CDR3 regions. In TCRdb, the multiplex PCR reads were re-called with MiXCR into one record per CDR3 protein. Among about 520,000 distinct CDR3 sequences listed, around 13% were seen once. V shed 0 bases and J shed 1 base, with 10 bases lying between them. Germline assignment: CDR1 DFQATT and CDR2 SNEGSKA (reference sequence). This CDR3 comprises 15 residues. Time point of the sample: newly diagnosed GD, antithyroid drugs for less than 3 months. PBMCs were the source of the RNA used for TCR sequencing. The table lists this clonotype with a few counts. Its antigen is unidentified. Study outcomes and limitations: The TCR repertoire of persistent Graves' patients was less diverse than that of newly diagnosed ones.

These data were also filed under a second study, of T cells in Graves' hyperthyroidism and ophthalmopathy. That study adds: Clinical symptoms, serum thyroxine, TRAb, thyroid ultrasound and orbital computed tomography established diagnosis.

This TCR was recovered from a woman aged 25 to 39 with Graves disease. The specimen was peripheral blood mononuclear cells (PBMCs), collected at new diagnosis, from a patient treated with antithyroid drugs. J is TRBJ2-1 and V is TRBV20-1; D unclear. CDR3 amino acids: CSARDRPGSYNEQFF. CDR3 DNA: TGCAGTGCTAGAGATCGGCCAGGTTCCTACAATGAGCAGTTCTTC.